This TCR beta chain was retrieved from a study of T-cell memory formation after mild COVID-19. Study-wide background: In these data, TCR clusters were largely donor specific. Findings and limits, study-wide: Within pre-infection memory, some responding clones were found, suggesting cross-reactive memory joined.

This clonotype was picked up a small number of times. Its antigen remains unknown. TCRdb re-analysed the 5' RACE reads in MiXCR, keeping a single row per CDR3 protein. This sample yields 90,000 to 130,000 distinct CDR3 sequences, of which about a sixth are seen a single time; about 6% belongs to the top ten. The V gene lost 5 bases and the J gene lost 6 bases, with 7 bases spanning the gap. The CDR3 covers 11 residues. The V gene's germline CDR1 is MNHNY and CDR2 SVGAGI (reference sequence). This sequence joins TRBV6-6 and TRBJ1-2; D remains unclear. Sequenced sample: PBMCs or a T cell subset sorted from them (not recorded which). The TCR sequence derives from a man younger than 30 who had mild COVID-19 (a few samples of this study predate the infection). Cell type and time point are not known. The CDR3 DNA sequence: TGTGCCAGCAGTGCCCCCAATGGCTACACCTTC. Amino acid sequence: CASSAPNGYTF.